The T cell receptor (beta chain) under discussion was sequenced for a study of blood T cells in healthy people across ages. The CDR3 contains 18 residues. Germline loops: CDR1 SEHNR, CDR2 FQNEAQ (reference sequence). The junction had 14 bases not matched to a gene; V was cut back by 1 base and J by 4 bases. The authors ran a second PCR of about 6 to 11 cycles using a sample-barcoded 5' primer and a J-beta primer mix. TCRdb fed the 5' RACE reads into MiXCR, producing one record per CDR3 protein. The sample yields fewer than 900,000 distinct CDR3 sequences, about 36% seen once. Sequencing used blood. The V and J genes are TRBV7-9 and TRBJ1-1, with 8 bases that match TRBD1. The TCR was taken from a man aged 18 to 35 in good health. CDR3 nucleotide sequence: TGTGCCAGCAGCTTAGTGGGTCGGGGACAGGTGTATAGCACTGAAGCTTTCTTT. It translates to CASSLVGRGQVYSTEAFF.